This TCR beta chain comes out of a study of regulatory T cells in long-lasting Graves disease. V shed 6 bases, J shed 2 bases, and the junction held 2 bases outside the gene matches. Germline values: CDR1 WSHSY, CDR2 SAAADI. The CDR3 sequence is 14 residues long. Indicated time point: newly diagnosed GD, antithyroid drugs for less than 3 months. Construction of the TCR library relied on RNA isolated from PBMCs. Arm-PCR of CDR3 regions and iRepertoire HTBI primers were the basis on which TCR beta libraries were built. TCRdb recomputed calls from the multiplex PCR reads with MiXCR, one row per CDR3 protein. This sample yields about 350,000 distinct CDR3 sequences, of which roughly a sixth are seen a single time; around 27% belongs to the top ten. As to this clonotype: What it recognizes is unknown.

The study's findings and limits: Reduced TCR diversity was observed in persistent Graves' patients versus newly diagnosed patients.

The same data also went into a second study, on T cells in Graves' hyperthyroidism and ophthalmopathy. That source reports: Diagnosing involved the use of clinical symptoms, serum thyroxine and TRAb, thyroid ultrasound and orbital computed tomography. TCR CDR3 regions were first amplified by RT-PCR with HTBI primers.

Here the sequenced sample was peripheral blood mononuclear cells (PBMCs), taken at new diagnosis, from a patient treated with antithyroid drugs. The V and J genes are TRBV10-2 and TRBJ2-1, with 9 bases that match TRBD2. The TCR originated in a man aged 40-49 years with Graves disease. The CDR3 sequence is CASRERGAYNEQFF. The CDR3, as DNA: TGCGCCAGCAGGGAGCGGGGGGCCTACAATGAGCAGTTCTTC.